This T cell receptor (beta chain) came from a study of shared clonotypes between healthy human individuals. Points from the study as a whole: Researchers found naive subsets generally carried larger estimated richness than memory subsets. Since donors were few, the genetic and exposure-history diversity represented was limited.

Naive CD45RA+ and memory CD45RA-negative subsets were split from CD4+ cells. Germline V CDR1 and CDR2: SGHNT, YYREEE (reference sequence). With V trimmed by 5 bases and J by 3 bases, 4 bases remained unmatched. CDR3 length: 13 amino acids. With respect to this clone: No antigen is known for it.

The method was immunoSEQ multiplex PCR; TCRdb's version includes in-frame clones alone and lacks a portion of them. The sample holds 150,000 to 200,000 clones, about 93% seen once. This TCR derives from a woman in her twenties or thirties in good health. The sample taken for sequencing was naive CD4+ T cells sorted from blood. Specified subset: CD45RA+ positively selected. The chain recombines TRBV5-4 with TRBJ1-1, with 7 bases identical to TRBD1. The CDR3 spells CASSSDRHTEAFF. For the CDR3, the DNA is TGTGCCAGCAGTTCGGACAGGCACACTGAAGCTTTCTTT.